These T cell receptor beta chains were read from a single sample in a study of blood T cells in healthy people across ages. TCRdb reprocessed the 5' RACE reads via MiXCR and lists one record per CDR3 protein. The profile shows about a million distinct CDR3 sequences, roughly half of them singletons. Sequenced: blood. The receptors come from a woman in her sixties in good health. Both conserved end residues are part of each CDR3. The order of the fields is D gene, V gene, clone size, J gene, CDR3 DNA, CDR3 protein. The D gene is left open where the match is weak. A row's size may be missing; if present it is once, few, many or a size class.

>-|TRBV5-1|-|TRBJ1-5
TGCGCCAGCAGCTTCTCGGGGGGCGACCAGCCCCAGCATTTT
CASSFSGGDQPQHF
>TRBD2|TRBV7-9|-|TRBJ2-5
TGTGCCAGCAGCTTAGGTTCCCTAGCGGCAGTCCTAGAGACCCAGTACTTC
CASSLGSLAAVLETQYF
>-|TRBV7-3|-|TRBJ2-7
TGTGCCAGCAGCATTTCAGGAGAGGACTACGAGCAGTACTTC
CASSISGEDYEQYF
>TRBD1|TRBV7-9|-|TRBJ2-3
TGTGCCAGCAGCGCCCGACAGGGGGCGGGCACAGATACGCAGTATTTT
CASSARQGAGTDTQYF
>-|TRBV28|once|TRBJ2-7
TGTGCCAGCAGGTTGGTCTCCCTCTACGAGCAGTACTTC
CASRLVSLYEQYF
>TRBD1|TRBV7-3|-|TRBJ1-1
TGTGCCAGCAGCCTCAGACAGGGGACAAATGCTTTCTTT
CASSLRQGTNAFF
>TRBD2|TRBV4-2|-|TRBJ2-1
TGTGCCAGCAGCCAAGACGGGCCTGAGACTAGCGGGAGTTGGGGTGAGCAGTTCTTC
CASSQDGPETSGSWGEQFF
>-|TRBV4-1|-|TRBJ2-1
TGCGCCAGCAGCCACCCCCTTGGGGGTCATCTTAGAGAGCAGTTCTTC
CASSHPLGGHLREQFF
>TRBD1|TRBV9|-|TRBJ2-3
TGTGCCAGCAGCCCAATGCAGGGGGCCGCAGATACGCAGTATTTT
CASSPMQGAADTQYF
>TRBD1|TRBV6-2/TRBV6-3|-|TRBJ1-2
TGTGCCAGCACGGGGACAGGCTTTGGGGGCTACACCTTC
CASTGTGFGGYTF
>TRBD2|TRBV27|-|TRBJ2-1
TGTGCCAGCAGTTTACAGGCGGGAGGTCTGGGTGAGCAGTTCTTC
CASSLQAGGLGEQFF
>-|TRBV9|once|TRBJ2-1
TGTGCCAGCAGCACCCACGCAGGGGGAGGGACGCCAGGTGAGCAGTTCTTC
CASSTHAGGGTPGEQFF
>TRBD2|TRBV6-5|few|TRBJ2-5
TGTGCCAGCAGTTACTCGGGGGGACTAGCGGGAGAGAGAGGACTCCAAGAGACTCAGTACTTC
CASSYSGGLAGERGLQETQYF
>-|TRBV12-3/TRBV12-4|-|TRBJ1-5
TGTGCCAGCAGTCTTACAGGCCGGGGGGATCAGCCCCAGCATTTT
CASSLTGRGDQPQHF
>TRBD2|TRBV7-9|-|TRBJ2-4
TGTGCCAGCAGCCCTTCCCGTATACTAGCGGGCTTCGACAAAAACATTCAGTACTTC
CASSPSRILAGFDKNIQYF
>TRBD1|TRBV29-1|few|TRBJ2-7
TGCAGCGTTGAACAGGCTGGGTGGGACAGGGCTACCTACGAGCAGTACTTC
CSVEQAGWDRATYEQYF
>-|TRBV2|-|TRBJ1-1
TGTGCCAGCTTTAGACTAAAAGCTTTCTTT
CASFRLKAFF
>TRBD1|TRBV7-9|-|TRBJ2-5
TGTGCCAGCAGCCAAGGACAGGGGCAGGCTCAGCAGTACTTC
CASSQGQGQAQQYF
>-|TRBV5-5|-|TRBJ1-4
TGTGCCAGCAGGCCCGTTGGTGGAACTAATGAAAAACTGTTTTTT
CASRPVGGTNEKLFF
>TRBD2|TRBV2|-|TRBJ2-5
TGTGCCAGCATCTCCCGGACGGGAGGGTGGGAGACCCAGTACTTC
CASISRTGGWETQYF
>-|TRBV25-1|few|TRBJ1-2
TGTGCCAGCAGTGGTGGGGGAGTCTATGGCTACACCTTC
CASSGGGVYGYTF
>TRBD1|TRBV6-2/TRBV6-3|-|TRBJ1-1
TGTGCCAGCAGCGGGGTGGGACAGGGGAGGACTGAAGCTTTCTTT
CASSGVGQGRTEAFF
>TRBD2|TRBV20-1|-|TRBJ2-5
TGCAGTGCTAGAGATGAACGGGGGGAATGGGATTTGGGAGAGACCCAGTACTTC
CSARDERGEWDLGETQYF
>-|TRBV4-1|few|TRBJ1-5
TGCGCCAGCAGCCATCCCCTCGCACTGATCGATAGCAATCAGCCCCAGCATTTT
CASSHPLALIDSNQPQHF
>-|TRBV10-3|-|TRBJ2-5
TGTGCCATCGGCCAGAGACCAGACCAAGAGACCCAGTACTTC
CAIGQRPDQETQYF
>-|TRBV7-8|-|TRBJ2-5
TGTGCCAGCAGCTTATCGCAGGGAGGAAATGTGAGGGAGCAGTACTTC
CASSLSQGGNVREQYF
>-|TRBV20-1|few|TRBJ2-1
TGCAGTTCGCCAGGGTACAATGAGCAGTTCTTC
CSSPGYNEQFF
>-|TRBV28|-|TRBJ2-7
TGTGCCAGCAGGACGCCCGGGACCCGCATCTCCTACGAGCAGTACTTC
CASRTPGTRISYEQYF
>TRBD2|TRBV7-9|-|TRBJ2-3
TGTGCCAGCAGACCTAGCGGTCTCGGCACAGATACGCAGTATTTT
CASRPSGLGTDTQYF
>TRBD2|TRBV2|-|TRBJ2-1
TGTGCCAGCAGTGATGAAGCGGGAGAGACGCCTGAGCAGTTCTTC
CASSDEAGETPEQFF
>-|TRBV4-1|once|TRBJ2-5
TGCGCCAGCAGCCAAACCCAGGAATACAATGAGCAGTACTTC
CASSQTQEYNEQYF
>TRBD1|TRBV7-2|-|TRBJ1-4
TGTGCCAGCAGGCGCGGACACAGGGGCCAAGAAAAACTGTTTTTT
CASRRGHRGQEKLFF
>-|TRBV6-6|-|TRBJ2-7
TGTGCCAGCCCTTGGGGACTCCACTACGAGCAGTACTTC
CASPWGLHYEQYF
>-|TRBV10-3|few|TRBJ2-5
TGTGCCACCTTATTCGGGCCGCCTACTGGGGAGCAGTACTTC
CATLFGPPTGEQYF
>-|TRBV6-5|-|TRBJ2-7
TGTGCCAGCAGTTACGCGAACCCACCCTACGAGCAGTACTTC
CASSYANPPYEQYF
>-|TRBV12-3/TRBV12-4|-|TRBJ1-5
TGTGCCAGCAGTTTAAAGGCGGTTGGCAATCAGCCCCAGCATTTT
CASSLKAVGNQPQHF
>-|TRBV20-1|few|TRBJ2-3
TGCAGTGCTGCACGGAGCACAGATACGCAGTATTTT
CSAARSTDTQYF
>TRBD1|TRBV12-3/TRBV12-4|-|TRBJ1-4
TGTGCCAGCAGTTTTCTCTCGACAGGGAGTCCTGAAAAACTGTTTTTT
CASSFLSTGSPEKLFF
>TRBD2|TRBV3-1|once|TRBJ2-7
TGTGCCAGCAGCCAAGTAAACCCGACTAGCGGCTACGTCCCCGAGCAGTACTTC
CASSQVNPTSGYVPEQYF
>-|TRBV29-1|-|TRBJ1-1
TGCAGCGTTGAGGTTATAGGGGTGAACACTGAAGCTTTCTTT
CSVEVIGVNTEAFF
>-|TRBV14|-|TRBJ2-3
TGTGCCAGCAGCCAAGATCGGGCTTTCACAGATACGCAGTATTTT
CASSQDRAFTDTQYF
>-|TRBV11-1|-|TRBJ2-5
TGTGTCAGCAGCCATCCGGGACGCAGAAGAACGGAGACCCAGTACTTC
CVSSHPGRRRTETQYF
>-|TRBV11-2|few|TRBJ2-5
TGTGCCAGCAGCGCCCCCGGGGCGGCCCAAGAGACCCAGTACTTC
CASSAPGAAQETQYF
>TRBD1|TRBV28|-|TRBJ1-1
TGTGCCAGCACTGGACAGGTCAACACTGAAGCTTTCTTT
CASTGQVNTEAFF
>TRBD2|TRBV7-9|few|TRBJ2-7
TGTGCCAGCAGCCTAAGCGGGAGCCAGATTACGGAGCAGTACTTC
CASSLSGSQITEQYF
>TRBD2|TRBV20-1|few|TRBJ2-5
TGCAGTGCTAGAGGGCTGACTAGCGGGAGGCTAGAGACCCAGTACTTC
CSARGLTSGRLETQYF
>-|TRBV11-1|-|TRBJ2-5
TGTGCCAGCAGCTTAGGGGGGCAGGGAGGAGAGACCCAGTACTTC
CASSLGGQGGETQYF
>-|TRBV7-2|-|TRBJ1-5
TGTGCCAGCAGCTTAGAAACAGGATTCAATCAGCCCCAGCATTTT
CASSLETGFNQPQHF
>-|TRBV10-3|-|TRBJ1-1
TGTGCCATCAGTGAAAGAGGGGTCAACACTGAAGCTTTCTTT
CAISERGVNTEAFF
>-|TRBV6-5|-|TRBJ2-1
TGTGCCAGCATCTTTCTCCGCGGAAACGAGCAGTTCTTC
CASIFLRGNEQFF
>TRBD2|TRBV19|-|TRBJ2-7
TGTGCCAGTAGTTCAATTAGCGGGAGCCTATACGAGCAGTACTTC
CASSSISGSLYEQYF
>TRBD2|TRBV4-1|-|TRBJ2-3
TGCGCCAGCAGCGGAGGAGCACTAGCGGGGGGGAAGGTTACGCAGTATTTT
CASSGGALAGGKVTQYF
>-|TRBV28|-|TRBJ2-4
TGTGCCAGCAGTTTAACGGTTGGTGGGCAGTACTTC
CASSLTVGGQYF
>-|TRBV5-4|-|TRBJ2-5
TGTGCCAGCAGCCCGGTCCCGGGTAACGGGTTTGAGCAGTACTTC
CASSPVPGNGFEQYF
>-|TRBV6-2/TRBV6-3|many|TRBJ1-2
TGTGCCAGCAGCTCGACTCAGGGGAGAGCTGGCTACACCTTC
CASSSTQGRAGYTF
>TRBD2|TRBV6-2/TRBV6-3|few|TRBJ2-5
TGTGCCAGCAGTTACTATGGACTAGCGGCAAACAATGAGCAGTACTTC
CASSYYGLAANNEQYF
>-|TRBV10-3|few|TRBJ2-7
TGTGCCATCAGTAACTTACTAGACTACGAGCAGTACTTC
CAISNLLDYEQYF
>TRBD2|TRBV28|few|TRBJ2-5
TGTGCCAGCAGTGGCCCTATTGGGAGCGGGAGGGGACAGACCCAGTACTTC
CASSGPIGSGRGQTQYF
>TRBD2|TRBV20-1|-|TRBJ2-2
TGCAGTGCTCAGCGGGAGGTGTCGCCCACCGGGGAGCTGTTTTTT
CSAQREVSPTGELFF